One sample yielded the 11 T cell receptor beta chains listed below, sequenced in a study of beta chain features in type 1 diabetes. The authors reverse transcribed all of the isolated RNA, so sequencing captured expressed TCRB transcripts. The protocol was immunoSEQ multiplex PCR, while the TCRdb copy is restricted to in-frame clones and leaves out a portion. Of roughly 150,000 clones in the sample, 8.1% were seen once. Sample: central memory CD4+ T cells from blood. These receptors all stem from a man aged 18-30 years in good health.

This clone was seen at least ten times. The chain combines TRBV7-9 with TRBJ2-1, with 9 bases that match TRBD2. Germline CDR1 and CDR2: SEHNR and FQNEAQ (reference sequence). The CDR3 is 14 amino acids. Germline trimming cut 0 bases from V and 10 bases from J; bases unmatched to any gene: 4. As DNA, the CDR3 is TGTGCCAGCAGCTTAGCAATAGCGGGGGAAGAGCAGTTCTTC. Its translation: CASSLAIAGEEQFF.

This clone has a handful of counts. The chain has TRBV27 and TRBJ2-3; 9 bases agree with TRBD2. Per germline, CDR1 MNHEY and CDR2 SMNVEV (reference sequence). The CDR3 extends over 16 amino acids. With 5 bases clipped from V and 5 bases from J, the junction kept 11 bases outside the gene matches. CDR3 in amino acids: CASSPDSGSQRDTQYF. DNA for the CDR3: TGTGCCAGCAGTCCCGATAGCGGGAGCCAGAGAGATACGCAGTATTTT.

The rearrangement links TRBV5-6 to TRBJ2-5, with D uncertain. Per germline, CDR1 SGHDT and CDR2 YYEEEE. This CDR3 is 14 amino acids long. Trimming took off 4 bases at V and 5 bases at J, with 15 bases between the two ends. The CDR3 DNA is TGTGCCAGCAGCAGCCCTAGAGATGGGGAGACCCAGTACTTC. It specifies CASSSPRDGETQYF.

This clone was detected only a few times. This chain links TRBV18 with TRBJ1-2; D possibly corresponds to TRBD1 (6 bases). CDR1 is KGHSH, CDR2 LQKENI, per germline. This CDR3 contains 16 residues. Trimming stripped 3 bases from V and 8 bases from J, with 22 bases between. The DNA for the CDR3 is TGTGCCAGCTCACCGCTCCCGGACAGCCGCTATGAGGGCTACACCTTC. Translated, it gives CASSPLPDSRYEGYTF.

The chain is built from TRBV28 and TRBJ2-7, with 7 nucleotides matching TRBD1. Per the germline V gene, CDR1 is MDHEN and CDR2 is SYDVKM. V lost 4 bases, J lost 5 bases, and 5 bases stayed unmatched. The CDR3 totals 13 residues. CDR3 in DNA: TGTGCCAGCAGTTCATGGACAGGCGACGAGCAGTACTTC. It is translated as CASSSWTGDEQYF.

There are a few counts of this clone. The chain couples TRBV11-2 to TRBJ1-6; a weak D match, TRBD1 (5 bases). The CDR3 is 16 amino acids. Trimming cost V 1 base and J 7 bases, with 14 bases left between them. CDR1 and CDR2 from the germline V gene are SGHAT and FQNNGV. In nucleotides, the CDR3 is TGTGCCAGCAGCTTAGTGTCAGCAGGGTGGAATTCACCCCTCCACTTT. Its protein product is CASSLVSAGWNSPLHF.

This clone was seen many times. Germline and junction disagree at one end, which may indicate a read error. This chain links TRBV20-1 with TRBJ1-1; 10 nucleotides align to TRBD1. Germline V gene sequence: CDR1 DFQATT, CDR2 SNEGSKA (reference sequence). The CDR3 sequence is 11 residues long. CDR3 coding DNA: TGTGGACAGGGGGGAACTACTGAAGCTTTCTTT. It specifies CGQGGTTEAFF.

CDR3 sequence reads: CASSRGTGGGNSPLHF. CDR3 nucleotide sequence: TGTGCCAGCAGCCGAGGGACAGGGGGGGGTAATTCACCCCTCCACTTT. The chain combines TRBV5-4 with TRBJ1-6; TRBD1 matches 11 bases. The trim removed 4 bases at V and 6 bases at J, leaving 6 bases unmatched. Germline V gene lookup returns CDR1 SGHNT and CDR2 YYREEE (reference sequence). This CDR3 has 16 amino acids.

V and J are TRBV4-2 and TRBJ2-1; possible D gene TRBD1, 5 bases. The CDR3 runs to 14 residues. Deletions cut 4 bases from V and 10 bases from J, with 17 bases between. Germline CDR1 is LGHNA and CDR2 is YNFKEQ. The CDR3 sequence: CASSPPDRLAEQFF. The CDR3 bases are TGTGCCAGCAGCCCCCCCGACAGACTCGCAGAGCAGTTCTTC.

The chain links TRBV18 to TRBJ2-1; TRBD2 agrees at 12 bases. With V trimmed by 3 bases and J by 4 bases, 4 bases remained unmatched. Germline loops: CDR1 KGHSH, CDR2 LQKENI. The CDR3 has 16 amino acids. The CDR3 loop is CASSPTGLAGYNEQFF. The CDR3 DNA is TGTGCCAGCTCACCTACGGGACTAGCGGGTTACAATGAGCAGTTCTTC.

A few counts support this clone. V is TRBV28 and J is TRBJ2-7; the D gene is possibly TRBD1 (6 bases). The CDR3 has 12 residues. From germline, CDR1 is MDHEN and CDR2 SYDVKM. The ends were cut back, 7 bases at V and 4 bases at J, with 11 bases in the middle. This CDR3 is CASIGQGYEQYF. CDR3 DNA sequence: TGTGCCAGCATAGGGCAGGGGTACGAGCAGTACTTC.